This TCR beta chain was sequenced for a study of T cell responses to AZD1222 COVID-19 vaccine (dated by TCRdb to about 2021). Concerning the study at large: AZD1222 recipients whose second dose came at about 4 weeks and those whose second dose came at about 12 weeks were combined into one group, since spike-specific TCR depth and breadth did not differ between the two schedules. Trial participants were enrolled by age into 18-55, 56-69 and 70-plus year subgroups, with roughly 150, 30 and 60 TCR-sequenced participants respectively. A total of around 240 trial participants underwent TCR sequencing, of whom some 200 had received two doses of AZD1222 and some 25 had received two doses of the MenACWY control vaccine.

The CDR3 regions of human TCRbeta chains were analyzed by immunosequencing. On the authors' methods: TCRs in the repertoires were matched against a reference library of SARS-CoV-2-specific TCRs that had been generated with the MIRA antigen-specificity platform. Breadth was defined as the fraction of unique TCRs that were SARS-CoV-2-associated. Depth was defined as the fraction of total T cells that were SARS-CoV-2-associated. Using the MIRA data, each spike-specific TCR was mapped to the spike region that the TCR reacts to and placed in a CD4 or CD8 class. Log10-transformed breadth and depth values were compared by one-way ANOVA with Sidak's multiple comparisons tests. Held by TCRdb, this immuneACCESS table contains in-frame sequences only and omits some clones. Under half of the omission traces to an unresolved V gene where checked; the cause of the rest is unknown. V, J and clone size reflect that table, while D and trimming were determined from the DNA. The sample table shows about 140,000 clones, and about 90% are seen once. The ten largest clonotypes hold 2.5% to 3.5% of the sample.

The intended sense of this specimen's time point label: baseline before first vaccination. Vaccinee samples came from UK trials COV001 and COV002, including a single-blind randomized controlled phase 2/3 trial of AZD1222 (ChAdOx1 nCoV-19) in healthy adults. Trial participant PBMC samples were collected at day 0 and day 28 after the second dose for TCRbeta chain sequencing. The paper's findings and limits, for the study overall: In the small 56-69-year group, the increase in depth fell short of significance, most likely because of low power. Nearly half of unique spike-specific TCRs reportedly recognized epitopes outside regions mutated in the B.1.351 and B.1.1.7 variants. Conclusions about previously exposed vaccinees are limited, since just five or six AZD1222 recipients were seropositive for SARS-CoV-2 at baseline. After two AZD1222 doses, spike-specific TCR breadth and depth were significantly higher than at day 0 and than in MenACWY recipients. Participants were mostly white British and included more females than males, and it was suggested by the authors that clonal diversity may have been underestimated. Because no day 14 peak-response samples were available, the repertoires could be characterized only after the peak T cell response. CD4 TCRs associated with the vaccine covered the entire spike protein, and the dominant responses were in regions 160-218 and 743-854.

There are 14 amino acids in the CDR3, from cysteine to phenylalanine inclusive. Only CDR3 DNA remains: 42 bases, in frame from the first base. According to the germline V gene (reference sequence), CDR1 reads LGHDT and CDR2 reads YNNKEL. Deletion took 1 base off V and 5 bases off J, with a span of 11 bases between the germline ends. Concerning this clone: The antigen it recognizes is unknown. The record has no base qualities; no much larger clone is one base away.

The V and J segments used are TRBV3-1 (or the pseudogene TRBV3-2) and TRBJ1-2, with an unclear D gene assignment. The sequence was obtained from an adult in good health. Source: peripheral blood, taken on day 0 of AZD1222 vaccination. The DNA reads TGTGCCAGCAGCCAAGCCCGAGTAGGGTATGGCTACACCTTC. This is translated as CASSQARVGYGYTF.